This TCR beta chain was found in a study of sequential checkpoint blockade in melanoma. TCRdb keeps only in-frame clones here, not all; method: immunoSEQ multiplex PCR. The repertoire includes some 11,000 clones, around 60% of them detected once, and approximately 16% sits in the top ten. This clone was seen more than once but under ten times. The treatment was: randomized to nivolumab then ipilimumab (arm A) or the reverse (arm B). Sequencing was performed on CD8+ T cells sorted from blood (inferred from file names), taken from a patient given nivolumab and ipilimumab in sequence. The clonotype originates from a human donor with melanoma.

The CDR3 sequence: CASSPQGVLSTDTQYF. The CDR3 DNA reads TGTGCCAGCAGTCCACAGGGGGTTTTGAGCACAGATACGCAGTATTTT. V usage is TRBV27 and J usage is TRBJ2-3; 8 bases match TRBD1. This CDR3 is 16 amino acids long. V trimming: 5 bases; J trimming: 0 bases; junction bases outside the gene matches: 7. In germline, CDR1 is MNHEY, CDR2 SMNVEV (reference sequence).